This T cell receptor beta chain emerged from a study of cytomegalovirus exposure and HLA in healthy donors. Study conclusions and caveats: It was only CMV serostatus that was available as immune exposure information.

The CDR3 is made up of 15 amino acids. Germline values: CDR1 MNHNS, CDR2 SASEGT. J gave up 3 bases and V 3 bases, and 7 bases lay outside the gene matches. PCR employed 60 Vbeta and 13 Jbeta primers. Measured with immunoSEQ multiplex PCR; TCRdb has only the in-frame clones, and not every one. The sample shows 75,000 to 80,000 clones, 78% of them seen only once. A note on this clone: The antigen is not known.

The V gene is TRBV6-1, the J gene TRBJ2-7, with 8 positions matching TRBD1. Sequencing used PBMCs. The receptor was derived from a man between 40 and 49 years old in good health and CMV-seronegative. The CDR3 DNA reads TGTGCCAGCAGTGAGGGACAGGCCAGGATCTACGAGCAGTACTTC. This codes for CASSEGQARIYEQYF.